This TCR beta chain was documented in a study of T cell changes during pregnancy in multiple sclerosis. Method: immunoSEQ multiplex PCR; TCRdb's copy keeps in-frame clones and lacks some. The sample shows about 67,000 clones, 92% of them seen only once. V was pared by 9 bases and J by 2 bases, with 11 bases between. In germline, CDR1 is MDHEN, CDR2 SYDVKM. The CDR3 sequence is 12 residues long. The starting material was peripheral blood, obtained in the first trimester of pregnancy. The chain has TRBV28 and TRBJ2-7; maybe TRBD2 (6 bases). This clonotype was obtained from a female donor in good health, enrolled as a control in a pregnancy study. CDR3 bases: TGTGCCAGTGACGGGGGAGCCTACGAGCAGTACTTC. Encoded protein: CASDGGAYEQYF.